This T cell receptor (beta chain) is drawn from a study of cytomegalovirus exposure and HLA in healthy donors (dated by TCRdb to the late 2010s). Looking at the study overall: An earlier analysis of some 550 of the donors reported approximately 290 Gb of sequence data and around 110 million unique TCR beta sequences from 190 million or so T cells. Approximately 310 gigabases of sequencing data and 70 million to 100 million unique TCR sequences made up an early release that covered fewer than 650 HLA-typed donors. Among the roughly 410 genotyped donors, approximately 81% belonged to the genetic ancestry cluster associated with self-reported Caucasian donors. The study aimed to test whether cataloging public T cell receptors could reveal signatures of past pathogen exposure. Using immunosequencing, the study profiled T cell repertoires from around 670 subjects and related those repertoires to cytomegalovirus serostatus. Along with the roughly 670-subject first cohort, a separate validation cohort of more than 90 different subjects was used. To predict cytomegalovirus infection status, the study brought together high-throughput TCR immunosequencing, statistical association of individual TCRs with disease status, and machine learning. To study patterns of TCR occurrence, a later analysis re-analyzed previously published TCR beta repertoires from more than 550 donors and added high-resolution HLA genotyping. Rather than using new phenotypic data, the later analysis identified candidate immune exposures from TCR beta sequences and from how often those sequences occurred across donors. An earlier analysis of about 620 of the donors applied high-throughput TCR beta sequencing to assess whether each TCR beta V gene segment acted as functional or pseudogenic. Alongside the repertoire data, information on donor age, sex, ethnicity and CMV serostatus was compiled. A later genetic analysis used genome-wide SNP genotypes for about three fifths of the 666 donors, treating that subset as a discovery cohort. All discovery cohort repertoires had been generated on a single sequencing platform. HLA typing covered class I and class II loci at four-digit resolution. Typing coverage varied by locus: roughly 629-640 donors for A, B, C, DRB1 and DQB1; roughly 560 for DQA1; over 600 for DPA1; approximately 470 for DPB1. Four to six DR-DQ haplotypes were handled as single units for association and clustering because linkage in the cohort was strong. Across 300 to 500 genotyped donors of the cohort, an average of about 240,000 unique TCR beta nucleotide sequences per donor were sequenced, and approximately 17% of those sequences were non-productive. The paper's findings and limits, for the study overall: Most TCR sequences were observed very rarely across donors, whereas some public TCRs were present in many individuals. Because counts were too low, 15 or so rarely observed V segments, including chromosome 9 orphons, were excluded from the earlier analysis of 500 to 700 of the donors. In a later analysis, HLA-associated TCR beta chains were found to be more clonally expanded and to have lower generation probabilities than equally common non-associated chains. In a later analysis, most CMV-associated TCR beta chains were found to appear HLA-restricted, with HLA associations seemingly driven largely by CMV exposure. The 87-base-pair reads could not distinguish some IMGT-functional V segments, including TRBV6-2 and TRBV6-3, so those segments were excluded. When HLA alleles, especially DR and DQ, strongly co-occurred, TCR associations were difficult to assign to individual alleles. In a later analysis, 16,951 TCR beta sequences were associated with specific HLA alleles at a false discovery rate of 0.05. A later genetic analysis associated a missense DCLRE1C variant with V-gene and J-gene trimming of TCR beta chains, and an independent cohort replicated the association. A cluster of highly shared sequence variants was judged likely to be a technical artifact of the sequencing pipeline. Because HLA typing was unavailable for some donors at each locus, only the typed subset was used in association tests. Correlated functional status among segregating V segments might reflect linkage disequilibrium, but an unknown experimental factor could not be ruled out. The only immune exposure information available for the cohort was CMV serostatus. The presence/absence analyses assumed that sequencing depth was roughly uniform across donors, and that assumption may not be true. The classifier was reported to diagnose cytomegalovirus status with high specificity and sensitivity in both the original and validation cohorts. In a later analysis, the rate of TCR association differed among HLA loci, with DRB1 alleles having the most associated TCRs and HLA-C alleles having the fewest. This cohort had only TCR beta chains sequenced, and the lack of alpha or paired-chain data limited which features could be detected. It was suggested by the authors that the approach could potentially be generalized to other disease states and immunological phenotypes. A further reported finding was that TCR beta sequences accurately predicted the HLA-A and HLA-B alleles for most subjects in the first cohort. Broadly in line with IMGT annotations, most TCR beta V segments showed up in productive rearrangements about 90% or about 30% of the time in an earlier analysis of about 500 of the donors. In the study, about 150 TCR beta chains were listed as associated with cytomegalovirus. According to a later analysis, parvovirus B19, influenza, CMV and Epstein-Barr virus appeared linked to several top co-occurrence clusters. According to a later genetic analysis, donors in an Asian-associated ancestry cluster had fewer N-insertions in productive TCRs than the approximately 630-donor mean. In vitro tests confirmed that a few of the cytomegalovirus-associated TCR beta chains recognize cytomegalovirus antigens.

With respect to this clone: Its antigen is not yet known. No qualities accompany the bases; no much larger clone lies one base away.

Receptor amplification or capture employed the immunoSEQ multiplex PCR assay. The multiplex PCR relied on a mix of 60 forward primers for TCR Vbeta segments and 13 reverse primers for TCR Jbeta segments. A multiplex PCR assay on genomic DNA amplified the CDR3 region of rearranged TCR beta genes. The Illumina HiSeq System was used to sequence the amplified TCR beta libraries as 87-base-pair reads. On the authors' methods: Across the roughly 670 repertoires, a later analysis counted about 81 million unique TCR beta chains, around 11 million of which were shared by at least two donors. A nearest-neighbor algorithm error-corrected the raw reads and collapsed the reads into unique sequences, merging closely related sequences to remove PCR and sequencing errors. To assign V, D and J gene segments, CDR3 sequences were aligned to IMGT reference sequences. For a sequence to be retained, a match of at least six nucleotides to both a V gene segment and a J gene segment was required. Rearrangements were called productive when the CDR3 lacked stop codons and stayed in frame with V and J; all others were non-productive. CDR3 was defined by IMGT convention, running from the second conserved V-encoded cysteine to the conserved J-encoded phenylalanine. Sequences without an unambiguous match to a single V gene segment were excluded from the earlier analysis of several hundred of the donors. In an earlier analysis of a few hundred of the donors, V segments were called functional above 56.7% productive rearrangements and were called segregating when the between-donor standard deviation exceeded 5%. To diagnose cytomegalovirus status from the catalog of TCR beta chain sequences, a statistical classification framework was built. A later analysis assigned V and J genes by comparing TCR nucleotide sequences with IMGT/GENE-DB human TR gene sequences. Using the TCRdist pipeline, a later analysis assigned CDR3 sequences along with most-parsimonious VDJ recombination scenarios. In a later analysis, each TCR beta chain was defined by its CDR3 amino acid sequence together with its V-gene family, and reads without a unique V-gene family were excluded. A later analysis removed nearly 600 highly shared, low-generation-probability nucleotide sequences to deal with suspected cross-contamination and a sequencing artifact. In a later analysis, a clonal expansion index was calculated for each public chain from normalized within-repertoire ranks of inferred template counts. Generation probabilities in a later analysis came from a VDJ recombination model fitted to out-of-frame rearrangements, and those results were checked against IGoR. In a later analysis, hypergeometric tests were used to score TCR-TCR, TCR-HLA and TCR-CMV co-occurrence, with a repertoire-size bias correction applied to TCR pairs. To estimate false discovery rates, a later analysis permuted the HLA or CMV assignments 20 times. A later analysis grouped co-occurring TCRs with DBSCAN, adding TCRdist sequence similarity when clustering within HLA-allele-positive subsets. Repertoires with fewer than 30,000 or more than 120,000 public chains were left out of co-occurrence clustering, as were about five repertoires with anomalous nucleotide sharing. TCRdb obtained this table from immuneACCESS and retained in-frame rearrangements with V and J assigned. These tables miss some clones; where compared with another copy, unresolved V genes account for less than half of the shortfall, and the remainder is unexplained. V and J calls and clone size come straight from that table; D and trimming were deduced from the DNA. Within this sample are over 150,000 clones, with approximately 85% of them counted one time only. The top ten constitute 9.5% to 12% of the sample.

Deletion took 5 bases off V and 6 bases off J, with a span of 8 bases between the germline ends. Taken from the germline V gene, the CDR1 and CDR2 loops are SQVTM and ANQGSEA. The CDR3 holds 11 amino acids from the cysteine to the phenylalanine. Of all the DNA, just the CDR3 is kept, 33 bases in frame from base 1. The cohort comprised some 730 healthy bone marrow donors. At the time of sampling, all cohort members were nominally healthy, though unrecorded immune exposures were likely present. The donor was CMV seropositive and belonged to the group of 250 to 300 seropositive cohort members. A peripheral blood sample was collected from each donor, and TCR beta sequencing was performed on peripheral blood mononuclear cells. Genomic DNA was extracted from the blood cell samples with the Qiagen DNeasy Blood Extraction Kit.

The receptor's source is a man aged 45 to 65 in good health and CMV-seropositive. In this chain, TRBV29-1 is recombined with TRBJ2-1, with the D gene uncertain. Sequenced material: PBMCs. The DNA reads TGCAGCGTTCTCCAGGCCAATGAGCAGTTCTTC. This is translated as CSVLQANEQFF.